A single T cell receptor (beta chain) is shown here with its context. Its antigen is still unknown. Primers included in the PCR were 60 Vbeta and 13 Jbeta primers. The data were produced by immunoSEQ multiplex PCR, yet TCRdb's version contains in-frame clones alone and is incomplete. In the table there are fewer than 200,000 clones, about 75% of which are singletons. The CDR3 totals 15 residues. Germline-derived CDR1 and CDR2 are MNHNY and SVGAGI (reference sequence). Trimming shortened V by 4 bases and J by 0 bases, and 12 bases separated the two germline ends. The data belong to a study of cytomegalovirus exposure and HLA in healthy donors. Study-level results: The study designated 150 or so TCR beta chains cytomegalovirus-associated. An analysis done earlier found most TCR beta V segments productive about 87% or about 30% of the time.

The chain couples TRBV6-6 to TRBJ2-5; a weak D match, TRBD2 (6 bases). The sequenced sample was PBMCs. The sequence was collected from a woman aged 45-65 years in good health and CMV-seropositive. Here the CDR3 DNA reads TGTGCCAGCAGTTCGAATAGCGGCCACCAAGAGACCCAGTACTTC. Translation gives CASSSNSGHQETQYF.